This entry lists 25 T cell receptor beta chains sequenced from one sample in a study of blood T cell repertoires in COVID-19. TCRdb's copy holds only in-frame clones and misses some; the assay was immunoSEQ multiplex PCR. The table has some 87,000 clones, approximately 92% seen once. Sequenced: peripheral blood. The receptors shown here come from a woman in her fifties or sixties with active COVID-19.

The rearrangement uses TRBV6-2 or TRBV6-3 and TRBJ2-7; D perhaps matches TRBD2 (6 bases). The germline V gene encodes CDR1 MNHEY and CDR2 SVGEGT. V shed 0 bases and J shed 0 bases, with 18 bases lying between them. The CDR3 has 18 residues. CDR3 nucleotides: TGTGCCAGCAGTTACTCGCTTGAACCCCCGGGAGCCTCCTACGAGCAGTACTTC. Amino acids: CASSYSLEPPGASYEQYF.

The rearrangement links TRBV5-1 to TRBJ1-1; no clear D. V shed 4 bases and J shed 0 bases, with 10 bases lying between them. Germline CDR1 is SGHRS and CDR2 is YFSETQ. The CDR3 runs to 14 residues. CDR3 protein: CASSTRDLNTEAFF. In nucleotides, the CDR3 is TGCGCCAGCAGCACCCGGGATTTGAACACTGAAGCTTTCTTT.

The CDR3 region is CASTSGVAGREQYF. The CDR3 DNA is TGTGCCAGCACCTCGGGGGTAGCGGGAAGGGAGCAGTACTTC. The chain carries TRBV6-5 and TRBJ2-7; 8 nucleotides agree with TRBD2. Trimming removed 7 bases from V and 7 bases from J; junction bases left unmatched: 12. Germline CDR1 and CDR2: MNHEY and SVGAGI. This CDR3 contains 14 residues.

The chain uses TRBV6-5 and TRBJ1-5; 8 bases map to TRBD1. Trimming took 6 bases from V and 7 from J; bases not matched to a gene: 8. Germline CDR1 MNHEY, CDR2 SVGAGI. The CDR3 totals 14 residues. As DNA, the CDR3 is TGTGCCAGCAGGGCCGCAGGGGGCAGGCAGCCCCAGCATTTT. Its translation: CASRAAGGRQPQHF.

This clone was picked up one time. The rearrangement joins TRBV7-9 to TRBJ2-1; 9 bases are a match to TRBD2. This CDR3 has 16 amino acids. CDR1 SEHNR and CDR2 FQNEAQ come from the germline V gene (reference sequence). The J segment lost 6 bases and the V segment lost 0 bases, leaving 6 bases of the junction unmatched. The CDR3 DNA is TGTGCCAGCAGCTTAGCGCATAGCGGGAGTTTCAATGAGCAGTTCTTC. Its protein product is CASSLAHSGSFNEQFF. The whole variable domain, remainder taken from reference TRBV7-9 and TRBJ2-1, is DTGVSQNPRHKITKRGQNVTFRCDPISEHNRLYWYRQTLGQGPEFLTYFQNEAQLEKSRLLSDRFSAERPKGSFSTLEIQRTEQGDSAMYLCASSLAHSGSFNEQFFGPGTRLTVL.

This clone appeared a single time. The V and J genes are TRBV6-5 and TRBJ2-5, with TRBD1 matching 8 bases. Trimming took 6 bases from V and 4 from J; bases not matched to a gene: 10. The CDR3 extends over 15 amino acids. The germline gives CDR1 MNHEY, CDR2 SVGAGI. The CDR3: CASSPGGRYPETQYF. The DNA of the CDR3 is TGTGCCAGCAGCCCAGGGGGCCGCTACCCAGAGACCCAGTACTTC.

V is TRBV19 and J is TRBJ1-4, with D unresolved. CDR3 length: 15 amino acids. Germline CDR1 is LNHDA and CDR2 is SQIVND (reference sequence). Deletions cut 7 bases from V and 0 bases from J, with 12 bases between. CDR3 sequence (DNA): TGTGCCAGTAAGGTCCAGGTTTCAACTAATGAAAAACTGTTTTTT. This sequence encodes CASKVQVSTNEKLFF.

J is TRBJ1-1 and V is TRBV19; D gene uncertain. V was pared by 3 bases and J by 1 base, with 12 bases between. CDR1 and CDR2 from the germline V gene are LNHDA and SQIVND (reference sequence). The length of the CDR3 is 15 residues. CDR3 sequence (DNA): TGTGCCAGTAGTATTCTTGAGGTTTCGAACACTGAAGCTTTCTTT. It encodes CASSILEVSNTEAFF.

This chain joins TRBV28 and TRBJ2-1, with D possibly matching TRBD2 (6 bases). Germline V gives CDR1 MDHEN, CDR2 SYDVKM. This CDR3 is built from 14 residues. V was shortened by 2 bases and J by 6 bases, with 11 bases between the two germline ends. Here the CDR3 reads CASSLPGTPNEQFF. The CDR3 region has the DNA TGTGCCAGCAGTTTACCGGGGACTCCCAATGAGCAGTTCTTC.

The chain uses TRBV24-1 and TRBJ1-5, with TRBD1 identical over 12 bases. The germline gives CDR1 KGHDR, CDR2 SFDVKD. With 7 bases clipped from V and 6 bases from J, the junction kept 6 bases outside the gene matches. This CDR3 region has 15 residues. The CDR3 nucleotides are TGTGCCACCAGCCCCGGGACAGGGGGCATTCAGCCCCAGCATTTT. Its protein product is CATSPGTGGIQPQHF.

The gene calls are TRBV20-1 and TRBJ1-1; TRBD1 matches at 10 bases. J lost 6 bases, V lost 6 bases, and 1 base had no gene match. The CDR3 is made up of 11 amino acids. Germline values: CDR1 DFQATT, CDR2 SNEGSKA (reference sequence). CDR3 in amino acids: CSAGTGAEAFF. The CDR3 DNA reads as TGCAGTGCGGGGACAGGGGCTGAAGCTTTCTTT.

This chain joins TRBV3-1 (or the pseudogene TRBV3-2) and TRBJ1-2; D is perhaps TRBD1 (6 bases). Germline V gene data show CDR1 as LGHDT and CDR2 as YNNKEL (reference sequence). V was cut by 6 bases and J by 5 bases, with 13 bases left in between. The CDR3 runs to 13 residues. This CDR3 is CASRPQGHYGYTF. CDR3 bases: TGTGCCAGCAGACCCCAGGGGCATTATGGCTACACCTTC.

The chain combines TRBV5-4 with TRBJ1-1; D unresolved. The CDR3 sequence is 15 residues long. V shed 4 bases and J shed 1 base, with 14 bases lying between them. The germline gives CDR1 SGHNT, CDR2 YYREEE (reference sequence). The CDR3 spells CASSPGSRWNTEAFF. The CDR3 nucleotides read TGTGCCAGCAGCCCAGGCAGTAGATGGAACACTGAAGCTTTCTTT. Based on the CDR3 plus reference TRBV5-4 and TRBJ1-1, the full variable domain is ETGVTQSPTHLIKTRGQQVTLRCSSQSGHNTVSWYQQALGQGPQFIFQYYREEENGRGNFPPRFSGLQFPNYSSELNVNALELDDSALYLCASSPGSRWNTEAFFGQGTRLTVV.

V is TRBV24-1 and J is TRBJ2-1, with D perhaps TRBD1 (6 bases). V lost 1 base to trimming and J lost 0 bases, with 9 bases between them. The CDR3 has 16 residues. The germline CDR1 and CDR2 sequences are KGHDR and SFDVKD. CDR3 sequence (DNA): TGTGCCACCAGTGATTTTCAAGGGGGCTCCTACAATGAGCAGTTCTTC. This sequence encodes CATSDFQGGSYNEQFF.

The genes are TRBV19 and TRBJ2-7, with 10 positions matching TRBD2. The trim removed 5 bases at V and 2 bases at J, leaving 12 bases unmatched. This CDR3 contains 17 residues. In germline, CDR1 is LNHDA, CDR2 SQIVND (reference sequence). This chain's CDR3 is CASSWGASGSPPYEQYF. The CDR3 DNA reads as TGTGCCAGTAGTTGGGGGGCTAGCGGGAGTCCTCCCTACGAGCAGTACTTC.

The chain couples TRBV6-1 to TRBJ1-5, with 7 nucleotides matching TRBD1. The V and J ends lost 0 bases and 6 bases, in that order; junction bases with no gene match: 5. Germline V lookup: CDR1 MNHNS, CDR2 SASEGT. This CDR3 has 15 residues. The CDR3 nucleotides are TGTGCCAGCAGTGAAGCCACAGGGGCTGGTCAGCCCCAGCATTTT. Amino acids: CASSEATGAGQPQHF.

V usage is TRBV3-1 (or the pseudogene TRBV3-2) and J usage is TRBJ2-5; 11 nucleotides line up with TRBD2. J was trimmed by 3 bases and V by 11 bases; bases with no gene match: 5. Germline V gene sequence: CDR1 LGHDT, CDR2 YNNKEL (reference sequence). This CDR3 comprises 13 residues. The CDR3 spells CASDSGREETQYF. As DNA, the CDR3 is TGTGCCTCGGATAGCGGGAGGGAAGAGACCCAGTACTTC.

The gene calls are TRBV5-1 and TRBJ1-1; 12 positions agree with TRBD1. V lost 4 bases to trimming and J lost 10 bases; unmatched junction nucleotides: 20. This CDR3 has 18 residues. Germline-derived CDR1 and CDR2 are SGHRS and YFSETQ. For the CDR3, the DNA is TGCGCCAGCAGCCTAGACTTCCCGGGACAGGGGGCGAATAGGGTAGCTTTCTTT. This gives the protein CASSLDFPGQGANRVAFF.

The chain couples TRBV6-1 to TRBJ2-7; D might be TRBD2 (6 bases). V lost 2 bases and J 7 bases, leaving 6 bases between the germline ends. Germline CDR1 reads MNHNS; CDR2 reads SASEGT. The CDR3 sequence is 11 residues long. The CDR3 region has the DNA TGTGCCAGCAGTGAACGGGGGGAGCAGTACTTC. Translated: CASSERGEQYF.

The chain couples TRBV2 to TRBJ2-2, with D possibly matching TRBD1 (6 bases). V lost 4 bases to trimming and J lost 6 bases, with 6 bases between them. The CDR3 totals 12 residues. CDR1 SNHLY and CDR2 FYNNEI come from the germline V gene. CDR3 nucleotides: TGTGCCAGCAGTGGGACAGCCGGGGAGCTGTTTTTT. Protein: CASSGTAGELFF.

This rearrangement joins TRBV9 to TRBJ2-7, with TRBD2 identical over 10 bases. Germline V CDR1 and CDR2: SGDLS, YYNGEE. V was clipped by 0 bases and J by 3 bases; unmatched bases: 3. CDR3 length equals 15 residues. CDR3 residues: CASSVASSGSYEQYF. The CDR3 DNA is TGTGCCAGCAGCGTAGCTTCTAGCGGGAGCTACGAGCAGTACTTC.

The genes are TRBV11-3 and TRBJ1-5; the D is unclear. The CDR3 contains 13 residues. Germline V gives CDR1 SGHNT, CDR2 YENEEA. The V end lost 1 base, the J end lost 11 bases, and 12 bases lay between the germline ends. CDR3: CASSLGRYTSQHF. The DNA of the CDR3 is TGTGCCAGCAGCTTAGGGCGGTACACGTCCCAGCATTTT.

This chain connects TRBV12-1 to TRBJ2-1; TRBD2 is taken as the D call from the table, unchecked against the DNA. TRBV12-1 is a documented pseudogene. This CDR3 region has 16 residues. The CDR3 sequence is CASSLTSGSSYNEQFF. The CDR3, as DNA: TGTGCCAGCAGCCTGACTAGCGGGTCCTCCTACAATGAGCAGTTCTTC.

The chain links TRBV11-2 to TRBJ2-7; D perhaps matches TRBD1 (5 bases). Germline CDR1 and CDR2: SGHAT and FQNNGV. CDR3 length: 16 amino acids. V lost 4 bases and J 6 bases, leaving 22 bases between the germline ends. DNA for the CDR3: TGTGCCAGCAGCTCTATAACAGGAAGGGCGTTTTTCGAGCAGTACTTC. It translates to CASSSITGRAFFEQYF.

The chain uses TRBV27 and TRBJ2-7; 9 bases match TRBD1. The germline V gene has CDR1 MNHEY and CDR2 SMNVEV (reference sequence). V was clipped by 6 bases and J by 5 bases; unmatched bases: 8. CDR3 length: 14 amino acids. The chain's CDR3 is CASRTTGGGNEQYF. The CDR3 region has the DNA TGTGCCAGCAGAACGACAGGGGGAGGCAACGAGCAGTACTTC.